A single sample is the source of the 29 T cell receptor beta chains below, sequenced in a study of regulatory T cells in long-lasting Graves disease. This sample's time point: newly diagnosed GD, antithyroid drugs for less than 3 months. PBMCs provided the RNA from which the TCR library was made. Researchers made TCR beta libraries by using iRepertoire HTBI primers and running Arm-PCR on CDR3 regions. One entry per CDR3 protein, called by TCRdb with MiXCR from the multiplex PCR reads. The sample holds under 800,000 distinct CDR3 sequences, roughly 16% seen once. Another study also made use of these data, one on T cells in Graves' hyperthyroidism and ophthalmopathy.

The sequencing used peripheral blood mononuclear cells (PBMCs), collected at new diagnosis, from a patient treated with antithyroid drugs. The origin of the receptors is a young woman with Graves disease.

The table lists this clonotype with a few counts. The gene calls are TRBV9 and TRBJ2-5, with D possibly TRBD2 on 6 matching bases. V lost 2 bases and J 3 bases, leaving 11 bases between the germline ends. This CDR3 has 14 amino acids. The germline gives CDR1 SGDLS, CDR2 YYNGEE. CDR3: CASSVSVAEETQYF. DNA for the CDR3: TGTGCCAGCAGCGTGTCGGTAGCGGAAGAGACCCAGTACTTC.

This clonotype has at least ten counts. CDR3 residues: CASSRKAGNSPLHF. CDR3 nucleotide sequence: TGTGCCAGCAGCCGAAAGGCGGGGAATTCACCCCTCCACTTT. The chain recombines TRBV7-2 with TRBJ1-6; D is undetermined. CDR3 length: 14 residues. The V end was cut by 5 bases, the J end by 7 bases, with 12 bases between. Germline-derived CDR1 and CDR2 are SGHTA and FQGNSA.

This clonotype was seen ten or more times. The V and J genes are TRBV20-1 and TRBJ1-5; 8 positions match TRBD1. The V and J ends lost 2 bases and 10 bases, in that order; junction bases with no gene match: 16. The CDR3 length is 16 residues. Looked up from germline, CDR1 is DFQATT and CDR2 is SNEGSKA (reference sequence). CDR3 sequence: CSARRDRGPLISPQHF. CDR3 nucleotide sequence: TGCAGTGCTAGACGAGACAGGGGCCCATTAATCAGCCCCCAGCATTTT.

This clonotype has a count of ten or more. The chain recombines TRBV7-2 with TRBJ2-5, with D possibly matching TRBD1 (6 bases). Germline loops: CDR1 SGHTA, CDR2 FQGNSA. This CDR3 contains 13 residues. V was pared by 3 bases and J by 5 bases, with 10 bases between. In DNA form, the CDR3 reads TGTGCCAGCAGCTTCTCAGGGGAGGAGACCCAGTACTTC. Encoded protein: CASSFSGEETQYF.

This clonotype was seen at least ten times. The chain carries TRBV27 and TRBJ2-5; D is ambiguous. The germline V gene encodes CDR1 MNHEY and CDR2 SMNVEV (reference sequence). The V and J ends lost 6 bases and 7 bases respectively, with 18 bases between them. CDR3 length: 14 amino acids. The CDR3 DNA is TGTGCCAGCAGCCGTGACCCCTGGTTGGGGACCCAGTACTTC. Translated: CASSRDPWLGTQYF.

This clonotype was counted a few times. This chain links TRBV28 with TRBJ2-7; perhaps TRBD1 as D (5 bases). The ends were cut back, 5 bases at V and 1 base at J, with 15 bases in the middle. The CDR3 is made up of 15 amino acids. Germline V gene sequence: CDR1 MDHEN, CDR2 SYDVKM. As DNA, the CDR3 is TGTGCCAGCAGTGGAAGGGGCCTCTCTTCCTACGAGCAGTACTTC. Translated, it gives CASSGRGLSSYEQYF.

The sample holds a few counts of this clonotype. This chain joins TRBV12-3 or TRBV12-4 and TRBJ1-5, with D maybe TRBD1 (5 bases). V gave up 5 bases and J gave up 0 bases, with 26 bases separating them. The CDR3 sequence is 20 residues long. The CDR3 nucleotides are TGTGCCAGCAGTCCTTACTGGGACCCTTACGTGGAATATAGCAATCAGCCCCAGCATTTT. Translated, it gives CASSPYWDPYVEYSNQPQHF.

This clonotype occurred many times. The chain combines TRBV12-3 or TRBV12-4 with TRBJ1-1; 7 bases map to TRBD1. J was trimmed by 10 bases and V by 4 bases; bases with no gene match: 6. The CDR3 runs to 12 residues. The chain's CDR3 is CASSSTGPGAFF. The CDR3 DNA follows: TGTGCCAGCAGTTCGACAGGGCCCGGAGCTTTCTTT.

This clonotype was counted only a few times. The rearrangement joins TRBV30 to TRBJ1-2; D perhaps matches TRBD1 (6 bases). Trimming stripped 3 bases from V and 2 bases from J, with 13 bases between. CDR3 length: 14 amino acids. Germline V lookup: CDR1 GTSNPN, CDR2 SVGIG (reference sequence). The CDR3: CAWRAAGGNYGYTF. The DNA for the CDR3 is TGTGCCTGGAGGGCCGCGGGGGGCAACTATGGCTACACCTTC.

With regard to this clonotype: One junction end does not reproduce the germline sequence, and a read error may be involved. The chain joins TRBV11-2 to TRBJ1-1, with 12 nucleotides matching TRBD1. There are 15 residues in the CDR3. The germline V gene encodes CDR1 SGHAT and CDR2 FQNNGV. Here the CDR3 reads CASSGDRGRNTEAFF. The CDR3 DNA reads TGCGCCAGCAGCGGGGACAGGGGGCGGAACACTGAAGCTTTCTTT.

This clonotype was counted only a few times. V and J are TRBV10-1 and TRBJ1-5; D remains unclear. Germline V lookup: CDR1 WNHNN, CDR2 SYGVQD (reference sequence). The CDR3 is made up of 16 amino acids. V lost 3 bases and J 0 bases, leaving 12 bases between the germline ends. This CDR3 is CASSEKVSDSNQPQHF. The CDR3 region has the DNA TGCGCCAGCAGTGAAAAAGTCAGCGATAGCAATCAGCCCCAGCATTTT.

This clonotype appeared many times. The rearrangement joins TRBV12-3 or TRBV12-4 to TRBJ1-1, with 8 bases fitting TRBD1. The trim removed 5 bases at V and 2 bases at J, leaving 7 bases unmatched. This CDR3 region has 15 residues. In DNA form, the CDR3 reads TGTGCCAGCAGTCTCTCGACAGGGGCCAACACTGAAGCTTTCTTT. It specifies CASSLSTGANTEAFF.

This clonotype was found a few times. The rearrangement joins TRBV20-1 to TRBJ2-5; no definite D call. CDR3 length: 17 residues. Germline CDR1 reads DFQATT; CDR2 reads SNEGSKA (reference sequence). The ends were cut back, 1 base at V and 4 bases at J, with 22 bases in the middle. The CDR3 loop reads CSARASLRGRIPETQYF. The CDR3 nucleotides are TGCAGTGCTAGAGCGAGCCTTAGAGGACGGATACCAGAGACCCAGTACTTC.

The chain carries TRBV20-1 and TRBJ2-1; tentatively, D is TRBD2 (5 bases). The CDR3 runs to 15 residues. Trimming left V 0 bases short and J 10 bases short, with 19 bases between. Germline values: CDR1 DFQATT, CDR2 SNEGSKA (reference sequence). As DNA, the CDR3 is TGCAGTGCTAGAGATCCATTAGCGCCCCGTGGAGAGCAGTTCTTC. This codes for CSARDPLAPRGEQFF.

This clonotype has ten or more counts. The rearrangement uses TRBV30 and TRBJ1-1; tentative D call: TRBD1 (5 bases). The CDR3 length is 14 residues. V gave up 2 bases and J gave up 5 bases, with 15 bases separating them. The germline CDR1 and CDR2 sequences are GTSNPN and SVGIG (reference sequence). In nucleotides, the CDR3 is TGTGCCTGGAGTCCCCCGTCCAGGGTTACTGAAGCTTTCTTT. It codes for CAWSPPSRVTEAFF. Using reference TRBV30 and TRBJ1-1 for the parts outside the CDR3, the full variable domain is SQTIHQWPATLVQPVGSPLSLECTVEGTSNPNLYWYRQAAGRGLQLLFYSVGIGQISSEVPQNLSASRPQDRQFILSSKKLLLSDSGFYLCAWSPPSRVTEAFFGQGTRLTVV.

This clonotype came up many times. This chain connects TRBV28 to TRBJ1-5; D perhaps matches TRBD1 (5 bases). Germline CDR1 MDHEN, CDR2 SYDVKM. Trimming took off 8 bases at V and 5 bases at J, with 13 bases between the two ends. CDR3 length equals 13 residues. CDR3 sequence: CASGREVYQPQHF. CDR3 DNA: TGTGCCAGCGGCAGGGAGGTTTATCAGCCCCAGCATTTT.

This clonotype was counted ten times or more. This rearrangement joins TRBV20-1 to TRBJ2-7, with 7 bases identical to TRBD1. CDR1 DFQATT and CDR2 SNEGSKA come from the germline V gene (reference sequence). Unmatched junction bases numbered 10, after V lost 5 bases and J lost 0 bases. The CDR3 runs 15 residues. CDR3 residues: CSALWTGVSSYEQYF. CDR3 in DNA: TGCAGTGCTCTTTGGACAGGAGTAAGCTCCTACGAGCAGTACTTC.

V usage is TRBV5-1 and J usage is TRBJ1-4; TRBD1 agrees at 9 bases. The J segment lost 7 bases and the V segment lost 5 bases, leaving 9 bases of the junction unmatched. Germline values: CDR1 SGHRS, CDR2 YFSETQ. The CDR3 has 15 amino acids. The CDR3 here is CASSSGQGRIEKLFF. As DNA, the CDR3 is TGCGCCAGCAGTTCGGGACAGGGTCGAATTGAAAAACTGTTTTTT.

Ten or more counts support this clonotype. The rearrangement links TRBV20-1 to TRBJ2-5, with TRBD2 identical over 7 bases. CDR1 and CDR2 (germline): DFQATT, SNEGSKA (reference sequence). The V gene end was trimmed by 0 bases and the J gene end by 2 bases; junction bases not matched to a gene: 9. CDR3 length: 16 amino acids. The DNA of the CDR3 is TGCAGTGCTAGAGATCTGCTAGCGGACTCACAAGAGACCCAGTACTTC. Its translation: CSARDLLADSQETQYF.

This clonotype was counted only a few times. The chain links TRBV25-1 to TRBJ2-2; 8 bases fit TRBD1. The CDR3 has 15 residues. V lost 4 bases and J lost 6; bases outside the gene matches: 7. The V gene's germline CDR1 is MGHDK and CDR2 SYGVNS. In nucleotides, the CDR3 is TGTGCCAGCAGTGCAATGACGACAGGGGCCGGGGAGCTGTTTTTT. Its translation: CASSAMTTGAGELFF.

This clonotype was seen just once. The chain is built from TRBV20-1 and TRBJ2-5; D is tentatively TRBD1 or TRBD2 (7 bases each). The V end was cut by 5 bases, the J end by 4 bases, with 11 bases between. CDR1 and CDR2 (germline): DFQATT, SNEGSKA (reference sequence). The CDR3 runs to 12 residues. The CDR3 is CSAGRGRETQYF. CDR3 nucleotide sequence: TGCAGTGCTGGGAGGGGGCGAGAGACCCAGTACTTC.

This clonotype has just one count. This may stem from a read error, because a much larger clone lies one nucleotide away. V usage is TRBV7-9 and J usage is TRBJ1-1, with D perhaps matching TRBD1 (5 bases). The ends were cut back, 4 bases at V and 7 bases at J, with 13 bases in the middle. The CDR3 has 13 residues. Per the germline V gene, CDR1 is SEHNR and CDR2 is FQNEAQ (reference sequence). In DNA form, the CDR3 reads TGTGCCAGCAGCTCGGGACTGAGGAATGAAGCTTTCTTT. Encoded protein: CASSSGLRNEAFF.

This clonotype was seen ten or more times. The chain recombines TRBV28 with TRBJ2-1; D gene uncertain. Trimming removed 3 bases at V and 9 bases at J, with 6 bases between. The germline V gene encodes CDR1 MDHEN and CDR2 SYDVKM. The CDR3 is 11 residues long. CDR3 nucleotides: TGTGCCAGCAGTTTCTTGGGTGAGCAGTTCTTC. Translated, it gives CASSFLGEQFF.

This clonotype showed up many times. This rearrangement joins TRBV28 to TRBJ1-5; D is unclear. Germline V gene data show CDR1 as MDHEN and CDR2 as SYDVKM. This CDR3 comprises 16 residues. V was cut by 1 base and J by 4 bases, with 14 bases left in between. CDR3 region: CASSLFRTLANQPQHF. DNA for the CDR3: TGTGCCAGCAGTTTATTCAGGACGTTAGCGAATCAGCCCCAGCATTTT.

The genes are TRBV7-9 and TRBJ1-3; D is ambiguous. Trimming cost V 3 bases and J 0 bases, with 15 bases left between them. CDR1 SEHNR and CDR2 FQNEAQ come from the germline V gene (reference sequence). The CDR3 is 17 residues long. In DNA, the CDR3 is TGTGCCAGCAGCTTTGTTAGCCACCGGGACTCTGGAAACACCATATATTTT. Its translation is CASSFVSHRDSGNTIYF.

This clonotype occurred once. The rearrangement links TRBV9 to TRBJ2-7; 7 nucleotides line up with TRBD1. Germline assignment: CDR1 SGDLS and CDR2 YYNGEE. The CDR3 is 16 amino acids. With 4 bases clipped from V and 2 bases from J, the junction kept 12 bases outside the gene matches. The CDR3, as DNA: TGTGCCAGCAGCCCCGCCCGGGACAGAGGGCCCTACGAGCAGTACTTC. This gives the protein CASSPARDRGPYEQYF.

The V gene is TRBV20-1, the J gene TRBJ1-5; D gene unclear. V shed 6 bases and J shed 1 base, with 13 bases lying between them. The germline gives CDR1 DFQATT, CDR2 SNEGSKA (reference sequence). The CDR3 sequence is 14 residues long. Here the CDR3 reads CSAPLAGSNQPQHF. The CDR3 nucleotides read TGCAGTGCGCCGCTAGCGGGGAGCAATCAGCCCCAGCATTTT.

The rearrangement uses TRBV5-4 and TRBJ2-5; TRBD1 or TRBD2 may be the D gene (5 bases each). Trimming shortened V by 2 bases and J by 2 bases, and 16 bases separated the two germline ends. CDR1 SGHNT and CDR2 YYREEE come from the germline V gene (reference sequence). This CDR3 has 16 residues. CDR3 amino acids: CASSLPRGGLQETQYF. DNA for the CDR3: TGTGCCAGCAGCTTACCGCGTGGGGGTCTACAAGAGACCCAGTACTTC.

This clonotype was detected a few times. The CDR3 nucleotides are TGCGCCAGCAGCCCCCCTTGGGAACGGGACTCGCGCGGCTACACCTTC. Amino acids: CASSPPWERDSRGYTF. This rearrangement joins TRBV4-1 to TRBJ1-2, with a tentative D call TRBD1 (5 bases). Germline V gene sequence: CDR1 MGHRA, CDR2 YSYEKL. V gave up 4 bases and J gave up 8 bases, with 23 bases separating them. The CDR3 runs to 16 residues.